Following are 18 T cell receptor beta chains from one sample sequenced in a study of shared clonotypes between healthy human individuals. Produced via immunoSEQ multiplex PCR; TCRdb's table is partial and in-frame only. The sample records 1.5 million to 2.5 million clones, just under 95% being singletons. CD8 cells classed as naive were CD45RO-negative and positively selected for CCR7, excluding terminally differentiated effector memory CD45RA+ cells. The sequencing input was naive CD8+ T cells sorted from blood. Receptors originate from a young man in good health.

The chain recombines TRBV19 with TRBJ2-1; the match to TRBD2 covers 8 bases. The length of the CDR3 is 17 residues. Germline values: CDR1 LNHDA, CDR2 SQIVND (reference sequence). With 4 bases clipped from V and 4 bases from J, the junction kept 12 bases outside the gene matches. The CDR3 region is CASSTVQAGVGYNEQFF. DNA for the CDR3: TGTGCCAGTAGTACGGTACAAGCGGGAGTGGGTTACAATGAGCAGTTCTTC.

The genes are TRBV27 and TRBJ2-5; 9 bases agree with TRBD2. Unmatched junction bases numbered 13, after V lost 4 bases and J lost 4 bases. CDR1 and CDR2 from the germline V gene are MNHEY and SMNVEV (reference sequence). The length of the CDR3 is 17 residues. As DNA, the CDR3 is TGTGCCAGCAGTTCACTAGCGGGCCTGCCGAGAGGAGAGACCCAGTACTTC. Amino acids: CASSSLAGLPRGETQYF.

V and J are TRBV15 and TRBJ2-1; 9 bases agree with TRBD1. Germline assignment: CDR1 LNHNV and CDR2 YYDKDF (reference sequence). V lost 3 bases to trimming and J lost 6 bases; unmatched junction nucleotides: 6. The CDR3 spans 15 residues. The CDR3 DNA is TGTGCCACCAGCAGCGACAGGGGGTCTGGCAATGAGCAGTTCTTC. Protein sequence: CATSSDRGSGNEQFF.

On this clone: The same CDR3 is also encoded by other DNA sequences in this sample. The rearrangement links TRBV27 to TRBJ2-2; maybe TRBD2 (5 bases). CDR3 length: 12 amino acids. The germline V gene encodes CDR1 MNHEY and CDR2 SMNVEV (reference sequence). Trimming took 6 bases from V and 5 from J, leaving 7 bases between them. CDR3 protein: CASRGGTGELFF. DNA of the CDR3: TGTGCCAGCAGGGGCGGGACCGGGGAGCTGTTTTTT.

This clone has a single count. The rearrangement uses TRBV30 and TRBJ2-7; 8 nucleotides match TRBD1. V was pared by 5 bases and J by 2 bases, with 5 bases of the junction left unmatched. The germline V gene has CDR1 GTSNPN and CDR2 SVGIG (reference sequence). There are 13 residues in the CDR3. The CDR3 reads CAWHRQGTYEQYF. CDR3 coding DNA: TGTGCCTGGCATAGACAGGGGACCTACGAGCAGTACTTC.

V gene TRBV11-2 combines with J gene TRBJ1-2; possible D gene TRBD1, 5 bases. CDR1 is SGHAT and CDR2 is FQNNGV in the germline V gene. The CDR3 is made up of 13 amino acids. V gave up 6 bases and J gave up 5 bases, with 13 bases separating them. The CDR3 DNA is TGTGCCAGCAGTCATTCAACAGGATATGGCTACACCTTC. It yields the protein CASSHSTGYGYTF.

V is TRBV27 and J is TRBJ2-4, with 8 nucleotides matching TRBD2. The CDR3 has 16 amino acids. V shed 6 bases, J shed 0 bases, and the junction held 7 bases outside the gene matches. CDR1 is MNHEY, CDR2 SMNVEV, per germline (reference sequence). CDR3 sequence reads: CASSLGAGGAKNIQYF. The CDR3 region has the DNA TGTGCCAGCAGCTTAGGGGCGGGGGGAGCCAAAAACATTCAGTACTTC.

The count of this clone is one. DNA of the CDR3: TGCGCCAGCAGCCAACTCCCCTGGGGCGCGGATGAAAAACTGTTTTTT. Translation gives CASSQLPWGADEKLFF. V gene TRBV4-3 combines with J gene TRBJ1-4, with D possibly being TRBD1 (5 bases). The CDR3 is made up of 16 amino acids. V was pared by 2 bases and J by 6 bases, with 16 bases between. The germline CDR1 and CDR2 sequences are LGHNA and YSLEER.

The V gene is TRBV15, the J gene TRBJ2-2; D is perhaps TRBD1 (6 bases). CDR1 and CDR2 from the germline V gene are LNHNV and YYDKDF (reference sequence). V gave up 4 bases and J gave up 4 bases, with 13 bases separating them. The CDR3 has 15 residues. The CDR3 DNA sequence: TGTGCCACCAGCACAAGACAGGATTTCACCGGGGAGCTGTTTTTT. Encoded protein: CATSTRQDFTGELFF.

The chain uses TRBV27 and TRBJ2-3; no clear D. V was trimmed by 0 bases and J by 6 bases, leaving 10 bases between them. From germline, CDR1 is MNHEY and CDR2 SMNVEV (reference sequence). This CDR3 contains 14 residues. The CDR3 DNA is TGTGCCAGCAGTTTATCAGGGCTACCCGATACGCAGTATTTT. It is translated as CASSLSGLPDTQYF.

V usage is TRBV4-2 and J usage is TRBJ2-3; no clear D. CDR1 and CDR2 from the germline V gene are LGHNA and YNFKEQ. V lost 2 bases to trimming and J lost 0 bases, with 12 bases between them. The length of the CDR3 is 16 residues. CDR3 sequence (DNA): TGTGCCAGCAGCCAACCCATAGCTGCTAGCACAGATACGCAGTATTTT. Protein product: CASSQPIAASTDTQYF.

The chain combines TRBV6-5 with TRBJ2-5, with unresolved D. The CDR3 consists of 14 residues. From germline, CDR1 is MNHEY and CDR2 SVGAGI. The ends were cut back, 0 bases at V and 5 bases at J, with 10 bases in the middle. Here the CDR3 reads CASSYSISGETQYF. The CDR3 DNA sequence: TGTGCCAGCAGTTACTCGATTTCCGGTGAGACCCAGTACTTC.

CDR3 sequence (DNA): TGTGCCAGCAGTTCGGGACAGCCAGCACGGGAAGCTTTCTTT. Its translation is CASSSGQPAREAFF. The V gene is TRBV13, the J gene TRBJ1-1; TRBD1 agrees at 7 bases. CDR3 length equals 14 residues. The germline gives CDR1 PRHDT, CDR2 FYEKMQ (reference sequence). V lost 6 bases to trimming and J lost 8 bases; unmatched junction nucleotides: 12.

This chain connects TRBV27 to TRBJ2-5; D is possibly TRBD1 or TRBD2 (6 bases each). CDR1 is MNHEY, CDR2 SMNVEV, per germline (reference sequence). V lost 2 bases to trimming and J lost 3 bases, with 10 bases between them. The CDR3 contains 14 residues. The CDR3 bases are TGTGCCAGCAGTTTAACAGGGACTGAAGAGACCCAGTACTTC. Residues: CASSLTGTEETQYF.

The J gene is TRBJ2-7, the V gene TRBV6-6; maybe TRBD1 (6 bases). CDR1 and CDR2 from the germline V gene are MNHNY and SVGAGI (reference sequence). This CDR3 has 15 residues. The V end lost 2 bases, the J end lost 3 bases, and 14 bases lay between the germline ends. This chain's CDR3 is CASSYGGQLFYEQYF. Here the CDR3 DNA reads TGTGCCAGCAGTTACGGGGGCCAGCTTTTCTACGAGCAGTACTTC.

In the case of this clone: This same CDR3 is encoded by further DNA sequences in the sample. The chain recombines TRBV7-9 with TRBJ2-1, with 7 positions matching TRBD2. The CDR3 is 14 amino acids. CDR1 and CDR2 from the germline V gene are SEHNR and FQNEAQ (reference sequence). Losses at the gene ends were 5 bases for V and 0 bases for J; bases not matched to a gene: 1. CDR3 DNA sequence: TGTGCCAGCAGCGGCGGGAGCTCCTACAATGAGCAGTTCTTC. Protein product: CASSGGSSYNEQFF.

V and J are TRBV30 and TRBJ2-5; no clear D. Germline-derived CDR1 and CDR2 are GTSNPN and SVGIG (reference sequence). Trimming removed 5 bases at V and 4 bases at J, with 14 bases between. The CDR3 is 13 residues long. The CDR3 is CAWGDGSRETQYF. Here the CDR3 DNA reads TGTGCCTGGGGAGACGGGTCTCGAGAGACCCAGTACTTC.

The chain combines TRBV30 with TRBJ2-1; 8 nucleotides align to TRBD2. Trimming at V came to 2 bases and at J to 5 bases, leaving 5 bases not matched to a gene. CDR3 length: 14 residues. The germline V gene has CDR1 GTSNPN and CDR2 SVGIG (reference sequence). DNA for the CDR3: TGTGCCTGGAGTACCCATAGCGGGAACAATGAGCAGTTCTTC. It specifies CAWSTHSGNNEQFF.